These 24 T cell receptor beta chains originate from one sample sequenced in a study of blood T cell repertoires in COVID-19. Assay: immunoSEQ multiplex PCR; the TCRdb copy retains only in-frame clones and omits some. This sample carries over 250,000 clones, around 89% of them seen once, and the ten largest clones take 2% to 3%. The sequencing sample was made of PBMCs or T cells enriched from blood (not recorded which). Receptor source: a woman in her late teens or twenties who had recovered from COVID-19.

This rearrangement joins TRBV12-3 or TRBV12-4 to TRBJ2-7; D ambiguous. The CDR3 is made up of 12 amino acids. Trimming removed 6 bases at V and 0 bases at J, with 6 bases between. The CDR3 region has the DNA TGTGCCAGCAGGGGCACCTCCTACGAGCAGTACTTC. It yields the protein CASRGTSYEQYF.

V usage is TRBV27 and J usage is TRBJ2-3; D gene ambiguous. The CDR3 extends over 15 amino acids. Deletions cut 5 bases from V and 4 bases from J, with 16 bases between. Germline CDR1 reads MNHEY; CDR2 reads SMNVEV (reference sequence). This chain's CDR3 is CASSPDTTGADTQYF. DNA of the CDR3: TGTGCCAGCAGTCCTGACACGACCGGCGCAGATACGCAGTATTTT.

The rearrangement links TRBV11-2 to TRBJ2-4; 9 bases agree with TRBD1. The CDR3 is 17 amino acids. J lost 1 base, V lost 4 bases, and 8 bases had no gene match. The germline V gene encodes CDR1 SGHAT and CDR2 FQNNGV. The CDR3, as DNA: TGTGCCAGCAGCTGGACCGGGACAGGGAAGGCCAAAAACATTCAGTACTTC. Encoded protein: CASSWTGTGKAKNIQYF.

This chain connects TRBV11-2 to TRBJ1-2; possibly TRBD1 for D (6 bases). CDR1 SGHAT and CDR2 FQNNGV come from the germline V gene. Between the trimmed V and J ends, which lost 4 bases and 8 bases, there was a span of 26 bases. The CDR3 loop spans 17 amino acids. The DNA of the CDR3 is TGTGCCAGCAGCTCGTGGGATAAGGGGGACCCCCCGGAGGGCTACACCTTC. Translation gives CASSSWDKGDPPEGYTF. Complete variable domain (other parts from reference TRBV11-2 and TRBJ1-2): EAGVAQSPRYKIIEKRQSVAFWCNPISGHATLYWYQQILGQGPKLLIQFQNNGVVDDSQLPKDRFSAERLKGVDSTLKIQPAKLEDSAVYLCASSSWDKGDPPEGYTFGSGTRLTVV.

This clone was found once. The J gene is TRBJ1-5, the V gene TRBV19; TRBD1 matches at 10 bases. The V gene end was trimmed by 4 bases and the J gene end by 7 bases; junction bases not matched to a gene: 10. Germline V gives CDR1 LNHDA, CDR2 SQIVND (reference sequence). The CDR3 totals 16 residues. The CDR3 DNA reads as TGTGCCAGTAGTACCTCCAGACAGGGGGCATGGCAGCCCCAGCATTTT. Amino acids: CASSTSRQGAWQPQHF.

The V call is TRBV4-1, the J call TRBJ2-4; D perhaps matches TRBD1 (6 bases). The CDR3 has 17 residues. Trimming removed 0 bases at V and 0 bases at J, with 12 bases between. CDR1 is MGHRA, CDR2 YSYEKL, per germline. The CDR3 is CASSQDERGLAKNIQYF. For the CDR3, the DNA is TGCGCCAGCAGCCAAGATGAAAGGGGGTTAGCCAAAAACATTCAGTACTTC.

The J gene is TRBJ1-4, the V gene TRBV21-1; the listed D gene, TRBD1, was not tested against the DNA. TRBV21-1 has pseudogene status. This CDR3 is 14 amino acids long. CDR3 amino acids: CASIATASNEKLFF. For the CDR3, the DNA is TGTGCCAGCATCGCGACAGCCTCTAATGAAAAACTGTTTTTT.

The rearrangement joins TRBV25-1 to TRBJ1-6, with 9 bases that match TRBD1. The CDR3 totals 17 residues. V gave up 8 bases and J gave up 0 bases; unmatched junction bases: 8. Germline V gene lookup returns CDR1 MGHDK and CDR2 SYGVNS. The CDR3 loop is CASGGTGPSSYNSPLHF. CDR3 sequence (DNA): TGTGCCAGCGGGGGGACAGGGCCGAGCTCCTATAATTCACCCCTCCACTTT.

The rearrangement uses TRBV6-5 and TRBJ1-2, with D possibly TRBD1 on 6 matching bases. V was clipped by 8 bases and J by 7 bases, with 17 bases between them. Germline V CDR1 and CDR2: MNHEY, SVGAGI. CDR3 size: 13 residues. DNA for the CDR3: TGTGCCAGCCACAACAGGGCCGGAGGTGGCTACACCTTC. It is translated as CASHNRAGGGYTF.

The V gene is TRBV10-1, the J gene TRBJ2-7; 8 nucleotides agree with TRBD1. The CDR3 extends over 13 amino acids. Germline V gene sequence: CDR1 WNHNN, CDR2 SYGVQD (reference sequence). V shed 2 bases and J 7 bases; nucleotides not matched to a gene: 4. This chain's CDR3 is CASSEQGAGEQYF. The CDR3 nucleotides read TGCGCCAGCAGTGAGCAGGGGGCTGGGGAGCAGTACTTC.

The gene calls are TRBV20-1 and TRBJ1-1; 9 positions match TRBD1. The CDR3 is 17 amino acids. Germline loops: CDR1 DFQATT, CDR2 SNEGSKA (reference sequence). V was clipped by 3 bases and J by 2 bases; unmatched bases: 13. CDR3 sequence: CSASEISGQGRNTEAFF. In DNA, the CDR3 is TGCAGTGCTAGTGAAATTTCGGGACAGGGCCGAAACACTGAAGCTTTCTTT.

V and J are TRBV3-1 (or the pseudogene TRBV3-2) and TRBJ2-5, with TRBD2 matching 9 bases. Per germline, CDR1 LGHDT and CDR2 YNNKEL (reference sequence). This CDR3 is built from 14 residues. V lost 1 base, J lost 4 bases, and 1 base stayed unmatched. The CDR3 loop is CASSQGGGAETQYF. The CDR3 DNA reads TGTGCCAGCAGCCAAGGCGGGGGGGCAGAGACCCAGTACTTC.

V is TRBV6-5 and J is TRBJ1-4; D is perhaps TRBD1 (5 bases). Trimming removed 3 bases at V and 12 bases at J, with 8 bases between. The CDR3 has 11 residues. Germline V gives CDR1 MNHEY, CDR2 SVGAGI. The CDR3 loop reads CASSYGGELFF. The CDR3 DNA is TGTGCCAGCAGTTATGGGGGGGAACTGTTTTTT.

This chain uses TRBV12-3 or TRBV12-4 with TRBJ2-5, with a weak D call TRBD2 (5 bases). This CDR3 contains 13 residues. Trimming pared 3 bases from V and 4 bases from J, leaving 9 bases between. CDR3 sequence: CASSFPGGETQYF. CDR3 nucleotide sequence: TGTGCCAGCAGTTTCCCCGGAGGAGAGACCCAGTACTTC.

This chain connects TRBV19 to TRBJ2-2; D unclear. CDR1 LNHDA and CDR2 SQIVND come from the germline V gene (reference sequence). Trimming took off 4 bases at V and 1 base at J, with 4 bases between the two ends. This CDR3 comprises 13 residues. CDR3 DNA: TGTGCCAGTAGTACCCTGAACACCGGGGAGCTGTTTTTT. Amino acids: CASSTLNTGELFF.

This clone has just a few counts. This rearrangement joins TRBV4-1 to TRBJ2-7; 7 nucleotides align to TRBD2. Germline V CDR1 and CDR2: MGHRA, YSYEKL. The V and J ends lost 0 bases and 4 bases, in that order; junction bases with no gene match: 6. The CDR3 is 15 residues long. Here the CDR3 reads CASSQDKGRVYEQYF. As DNA, the CDR3 is TGCGCCAGCAGCCAAGATAAAGGGAGGGTGTACGAGCAGTACTTC.

The V call is TRBV5-1, the J call TRBJ1-2; 9 bases are shared with TRBD1. CDR3 length equals 16 residues. V dropped 0 bases and J dropped 3; count of bases not matched to a gene: 6. Germline CDR1 SGHRS, CDR2 YFSETQ. The CDR3 here is CASSLAGDRAYYGYTF. The CDR3 bases are TGCGCCAGCAGCTTGGCCGGGGACAGGGCTTACTATGGCTACACCTTC.

The chain has TRBV11-2 and TRBJ2-4; 10 bases are a match to TRBD1. Trimming at V came to 4 bases and at J to 7 bases, leaving 4 bases not matched to a gene. The CDR3 extends over 14 amino acids. The germline V gene has CDR1 SGHAT and CDR2 FQNNGV. The CDR3, as DNA: TGTGCCAGCAGCTCGCCGGGACAGGGGAACATTCAGTACTTC. Translating gives CASSSPGQGNIQYF.

The rearrangement joins TRBV19 to TRBJ1-4, with TRBD1 as a possible D gene (6 bases). Per germline, CDR1 LNHDA and CDR2 SQIVND (reference sequence). V lost 7 bases, J lost 4 bases, and 10 bases lay in between. This CDR3 has 13 amino acids. CDR3 in DNA: TGTGCCAGTATAGGCAGGGGTAATGAAAAACTGTTTTTT. This encodes CASIGRGNEKLFF. Filled out from reference TRBV19 and TRBJ1-4, the complete variable domain reads DGGITQSPKYLFRKEGQNVTLSCEQNLNHDAMYWYRQDPGQGLRLIYYSQIVNDFQKGDIAEGYSVSREKKESFPLTVTSAQKNPTAFYLCASIGRGNEKLFFGSGTQLSVL.

CDR3 nucleotide sequence: TGTGCCAGTAGCCGGGACAGGGCCTACGAGCAGTACTTC. It specifies CASSRDRAYEQYF. The V gene is TRBV19, the J gene TRBJ2-7; 9 bases agree with TRBD1. Trimming cost V 6 bases and J 2 bases; bases outside gene matches: 2. Germline V lookup: CDR1 LNHDA, CDR2 SQIVND (reference sequence). The CDR3 runs 13 residues.

V gene TRBV2 combines with J gene TRBJ1-4; TRBD1 is a possible D gene (6 bases). Germline V lookup: CDR1 SNHLY, CDR2 FYNNEI. Between the trimmed V and J ends, which lost 5 bases and 6 bases, there was a span of 16 bases. This CDR3 has 15 residues. The DNA for the CDR3 is TGTGCCAGCAGTTCCCCCAGGGGCGAGGATGAAAAACTGTTTTTT. It translates to CASSSPRGEDEKLFF.

V gene TRBV27 combines with J gene TRBJ1-6; D possibly corresponds to TRBD1 (5 bases). The V gene's germline CDR1 is MNHEY and CDR2 SMNVEV (reference sequence). The CDR3 has 13 amino acids. V was pared by 2 bases and J by 7 bases, with 6 bases between. CDR3 nucleotide sequence: TGTGCCAGCAGTTTAAGACAGAATTCACCCCTCCACTTT. This encodes CASSLRQNSPLHF.

The chain employs TRBV30 and TRBJ2-2; perhaps TRBD1 as D (5 bases). From germline, CDR1 is GTSNPN and CDR2 SVGIG (reference sequence). Trimming stripped 0 bases from V and 4 bases from J, with 9 bases between. The CDR3 is made up of 14 amino acids. DNA of the CDR3: TGTGCCTGGAGTGTCGACAGTCTCACCGGGGAGCTGTTTTTT. This encodes CAWSVDSLTGELFF.

This sequence joins TRBV28 and TRBJ1-3; D is unresolved. Germline V gives CDR1 MDHEN, CDR2 SYDVKM. This CDR3 contains 16 residues. The V end was cut by 2 bases, the J end by 1 base, with 12 bases between. The DNA for the CDR3 is TGTGCCAGCAGTTTAACGGCTACGGGGTCTGGAAACACCATATATTTT. This gives the protein CASSLTATGSGNTIYF. The whole variable domain, filled in from reference TRBV28 and TRBJ1-3, reads DVKVTQSSRYLVKRTGEKVFLECVQDMDHENMFWYRQDPGLGLRLIYFSYDVKMKEKGDIPEGYSVSREKKERFSLILESASTNQTSMYLCASSLTATGSGNTIYFGEGSWLTVV.